The TCR beta chain described here comes from a study of T-cell reconstitution after alpha-beta-depleted transplantation in children. General study points: It was newly produced T cells that mostly accounted for T-cell counts and diversity one year after transplant. At day 60, the high TCRbeta diversity found in some patients originated from recipient T cells and thymic progenitors that had survived. About two months after transplant, alpha-beta T cells reportedly came from several hundred expanded graft clones.

This sample's TCRbeta library carried unique molecular identifier barcodes. MiXCR, applied by TCRdb to the PCR reads, yields one record per CDR3 protein. The sample gives 670,000 or so distinct CDR3 sequences, about an eighth of which show up once; 0.65% to 0.9% is in the top ten. Germline assignment: CDR1 MNHEY and CDR2 SVGAGI. The V segment lost 6 bases and the J segment 5 bases; nucleotides outside the gene matches: 11. The CDR3 length is 16 residues. Comment on this clonotype: The antigen is not known.

Sequences were derived from PBMCs, sampled before TCRalphabeta/CD19-depleted stem cell transplant. The chain couples TRBV6-5 to TRBJ2-3; TRBD1 agrees at 10 bases. The sequence was collected from a girl aged 2 to 10 with congenital amegakaryocytic thrombocytopenia, due to receive a stem cell transplant. CDR3 residues: CASSLRGQGGVDTQYF. The DNA for the CDR3 is TGTGCCAGCAGCTTACGAGGACAGGGGGGAGTAGATACGCAGTATTTT.